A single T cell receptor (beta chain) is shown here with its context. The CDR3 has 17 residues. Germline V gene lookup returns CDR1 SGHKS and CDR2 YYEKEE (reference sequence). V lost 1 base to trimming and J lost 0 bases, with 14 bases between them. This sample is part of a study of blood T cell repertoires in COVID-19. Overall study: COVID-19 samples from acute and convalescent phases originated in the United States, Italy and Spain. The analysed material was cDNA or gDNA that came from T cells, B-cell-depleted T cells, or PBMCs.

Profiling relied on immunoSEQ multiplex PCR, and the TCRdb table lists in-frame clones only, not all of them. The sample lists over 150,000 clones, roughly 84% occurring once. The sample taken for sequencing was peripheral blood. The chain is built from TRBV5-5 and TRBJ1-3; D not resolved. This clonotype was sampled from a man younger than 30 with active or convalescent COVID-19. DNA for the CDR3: TGTGCCAGCAGCTTGTCGACCGTACAGTTCTCTGGAAACACCATATATTTT. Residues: CASSLSTVQFSGNTIYF.